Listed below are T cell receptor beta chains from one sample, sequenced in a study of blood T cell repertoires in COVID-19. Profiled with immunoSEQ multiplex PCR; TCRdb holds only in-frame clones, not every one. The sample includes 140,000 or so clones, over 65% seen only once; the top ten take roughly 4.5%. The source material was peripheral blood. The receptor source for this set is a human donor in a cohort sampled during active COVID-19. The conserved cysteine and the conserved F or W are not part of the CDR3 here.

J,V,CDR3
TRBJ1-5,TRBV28,ASSQGGSHQPQH
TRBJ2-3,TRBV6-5,ASARGLGSPDTQY
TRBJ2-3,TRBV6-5,ASSLQLETDTQY
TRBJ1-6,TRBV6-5,ASSPDRGGNSPLH
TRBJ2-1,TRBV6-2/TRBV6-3,ASSPLTSGSGEQF
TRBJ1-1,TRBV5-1,ASSLGQGETEAF
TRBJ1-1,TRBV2,ASSKLHQNTEAF
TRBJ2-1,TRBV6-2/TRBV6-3,ASSYPAGVGNEQF
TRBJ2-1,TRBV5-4,ASSQTSGGVNEQF
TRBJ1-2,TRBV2,ASSGGSAGYGYT
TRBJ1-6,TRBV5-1,ASSLGERSNSPLH
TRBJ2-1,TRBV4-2,ASSRGPDRGSSYNEQF
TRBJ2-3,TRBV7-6,ASSLEGGSTDTQY
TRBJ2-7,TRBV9,ASSGGGEREQY
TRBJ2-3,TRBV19,ASQSSGDFSTDTQY
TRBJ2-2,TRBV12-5,ASGLPPGVSTGELF
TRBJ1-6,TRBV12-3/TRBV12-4,ASSSGGAPLH
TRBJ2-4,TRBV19,ASSIDWQANIQY
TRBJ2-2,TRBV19,ASSIGWTGGTGELF
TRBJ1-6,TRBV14,ASSREDARSPLH
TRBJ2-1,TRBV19,ASSIVAKLYNEQF
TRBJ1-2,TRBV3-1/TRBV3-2,ASSYRQGNYGYT
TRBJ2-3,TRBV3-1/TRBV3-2,ASSGAQRTDTQY
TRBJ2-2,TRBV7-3,ASNQGSSTGELF
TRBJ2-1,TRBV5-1,ASSFRWALEGGDNEQF
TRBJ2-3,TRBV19,ASTSGDRVTQY
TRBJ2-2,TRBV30,AWSRTANTGELF
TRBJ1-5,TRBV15,ATSRVLGRGQVQPQH
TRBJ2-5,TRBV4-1,ASSQLRQETQY
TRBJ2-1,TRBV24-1,ATSDHGQGATTEQF
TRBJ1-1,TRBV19,ASSSPSGQGHRTEAF
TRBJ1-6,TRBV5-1,ASSLGQGAGSPLH
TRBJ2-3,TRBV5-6,ASSSGLASTDTQY
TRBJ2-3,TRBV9,ASSVGSAGAPDTQY
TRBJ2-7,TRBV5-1,ASSGTGAYEQY
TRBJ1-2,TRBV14,ASSPSGAYGYT
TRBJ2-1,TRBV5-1,ASWAGVGNEQF
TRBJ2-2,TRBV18,ASSPTRPGVSGELF
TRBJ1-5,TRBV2,ASSYDRGRQPQH
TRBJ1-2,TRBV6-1,ASSEEVGRIVYGYT